These 26 T cell receptor beta chains came from one sample sequenced in a study of cytomegalovirus exposure and HLA in healthy donors. The PCR ran on 60 Vbeta and 13 Jbeta primers. The assay was immunoSEQ multiplex PCR, and TCRdb's table has in-frame clones only and misses some. The sample includes 90,000 to 110,000 clones, 65% to 85% of them seen just once. Sequenced sample: PBMCs. The receptors were sampled from a male donor in good health and CMV-seronegative.

The V and J genes are TRBV11-3 and TRBJ2-7; weak D call: TRBD2 (6 bases). In germline, CDR1 is SGHNT, CDR2 YENEEA. V was pared by 2 bases and J by 5 bases, with 13 bases between. This CDR3 region has 14 residues. This CDR3 reads CASSLPGSQNEQYF. CDR3 in DNA: TGTGCCAGCAGCTTACCCGGGAGCCAGAACGAGCAGTACTTC. The full variable domain, its missing parts supplied by reference TRBV11-3 and TRBJ2-7, is EAGVVQSPRYKIIEKKQPVAFWCNPISGHNTLYWYLQNLGQGPELLIRYENEEAVDDSQLPKDRFSAERLKGVDSTLKIQPAELGDSAVYLCASSLPGSQNEQYFGPGTRLTVT.

This clone was picked up a small number of times. This chain joins TRBV5-4 and TRBJ1-5; D remains unclear. The CDR3 is 14 amino acids. The V and J ends lost 2 bases and 8 bases respectively, with 14 bases between them. Looked up from germline, CDR1 is SGHNT and CDR2 is YYREEE (reference sequence). The CDR3 loop is CASSFGTYGEPQHF. The CDR3 nucleotides are TGTGCCAGCAGCTTTGGAACTTATGGAGAGCCCCAGCATTTT. Drawing the rest from reference TRBV5-4 and TRBJ1-5, the complete variable domain is ETGVTQSPTHLIKTRGQQVTLRCSSQSGHNTVSWYQQALGQGPQFIFQYYREEENGRGNFPPRFSGLQFPNYSSELNVNALELDDSALYLCASSFGTYGEPQHFGDGTRLSIL.

A word on this clone: The junction departs from the called germline gene at one end, perhaps through a read error. The CDR3: CASSLSGERDF. The CDR3 DNA reads TGTGCCAGCAGCTTGAGCGGGGAGAGGGACTTC. This chain links TRBV7-2 with TRBJ2-4, with 7 bases identical to TRBD2. Germline values: CDR1 SGHTA, CDR2 FQGNSA. This CDR3 region has 11 residues.

This chain connects TRBV6-9 to TRBJ2-7; TRBD2 matches at 7 bases. Trimming at V came to 6 bases and at J to 7 bases, leaving 9 bases not matched to a gene. The germline V gene has CDR1 MNHGY and CDR2 SVAAGI. The CDR3 runs to 13 residues. CDR3: CASRRDYRREQYF. The DNA of the CDR3 is TGTGCCAGCAGGAGGGACTACCGGAGGGAGCAGTACTTC.

This clone was seen a single time. The V and J genes are TRBV10-3 and TRBJ1-1, with D perhaps matching TRBD1 (5 bases). The V and J ends lost 7 bases and 4 bases respectively, with 13 bases between them. Germline assignment: CDR1 ENHRY and CDR2 SYGVKD. This CDR3 contains 13 residues. This chain's CDR3 is CAINPRVGTEAFF. The CDR3 region has the DNA TGTGCCATCAATCCCAGGGTGGGCACTGAAGCTTTCTTT.

The genes are TRBV9 and TRBJ1-1; D is unclear. Germline CDR1 and CDR2: SGDLS and YYNGEE. V dropped 4 bases and J dropped 0 bases, with 13 bases sitting between them. The CDR3 sequence is 15 residues long. The CDR3 spells CASSMGDRLNTEAFF. The DNA for the CDR3 is TGTGCCAGCAGCATGGGAGATAGACTGAACACTGAAGCTTTCTTT. The full variable domain, with the rest looked up from reference TRBV9 and TRBJ1-1, is DSGVTQTPKHLITATGQRVTLRCSPRSGDLSVYWYQQSLDQGLQFLIQYYNGEERAKGNILERFSAQQFPDLHSELNLSSLELGDSALYFCASSMGDRLNTEAFFGQGTRLTVV.

The chain is built from TRBV15 and TRBJ2-7; 8 positions agree with TRBD1. J lost 5 bases, V lost 0 bases, and 6 bases had no gene match. Germline V CDR1 and CDR2: LNHNV, YYDKDF (reference sequence). The CDR3 covers 15 residues. The CDR3, as DNA: TGTGCCACCAGCAGAGATCTTTCAGGGGGCCACGAGCAGTACTTC. Protein: CATSRDLSGGHEQYF.

The chain employs TRBV15 and TRBJ2-7; perhaps TRBD2 as D (6 bases). Trimming left V 3 bases short and J 4 bases short, with 13 bases between. Germline CDR1 LNHNV, CDR2 YYDKDF (reference sequence). The CDR3 has 14 amino acids. The CDR3, as DNA: TGTGCCACCAGCAGTCCAGGAGGGGTGTACGAGCAGTACTTC. Translating it yields CATSSPGGVYEQYF.

The chain couples TRBV19 to TRBJ2-2; 10 bases are shared with TRBD1. This CDR3 region has 21 residues. The V gene's germline CDR1 is LNHDA and CDR2 SQIVND (reference sequence). Trimming at V came to 3 bases and at J to 8 bases, leaving 24 bases not matched to a gene. CDR3 bases: TGTGCCAGTAGTATCCAGTTTCGGTGGGGAGGAACTGACAGGGGGCATGGGGAGCTGTTTTTT. Its protein is CASSIQFRWGGTDRGHGELFF.

This clone has only a few counts. V usage is TRBV9 and J usage is TRBJ2-7, with TRBD2 matching 9 bases. The CDR3 consists of 15 residues. Per the germline V gene, CDR1 is SGDLS and CDR2 is YYNGEE. Germline trimming cut 0 bases from V and 2 bases from J; bases unmatched to any gene: 3. CDR3 DNA sequence: TGTGCCAGCAGCGTAGGGGGCGGGAGGGCCTACGAGCAGTACTTC. It is translated as CASSVGGGRAYEQYF.

This clone was detected only a few times. This chain joins TRBV27 and TRBJ2-7, with 10 bases identical to TRBD1. After removal of 2 bases from V and 0 bases from J, the junction contained 7 bases not matched to a gene. Germline CDR1 reads MNHEY; CDR2 reads SMNVEV (reference sequence). The CDR3 totals 17 residues. The CDR3: CASSLSPGQGSSYEQYF. The DNA of the CDR3 is TGTGCCAGCAGTTTAAGCCCGGGACAGGGGAGCTCCTACGAGCAGTACTTC.

This clone was picked up a small number of times. V is TRBV29-1 and J is TRBJ2-3; TRBD2 matches at 8 bases. Germline V gene lookup returns CDR1 SQVTM and CDR2 ANQGSEA. This CDR3 is built from 13 residues. Germline trimming cut 6 bases from V and 4 bases from J; bases unmatched to any gene: 6. The CDR3 DNA reads as TGCAGCGTGGGCGGGAGGAGTCCAGATACGCAGTATTTT. Residues: CSVGGRSPDTQYF.

The rearrangement uses TRBV9 and TRBJ2-3, with D possibly matching TRBD2 (6 bases). The germline V gene encodes CDR1 SGDLS and CDR2 YYNGEE. The CDR3 runs 14 residues. Deletions cut 3 bases from V and 2 bases from J, with 10 bases between. The CDR3 spells CASSATRTTDTQYF. Here the CDR3 DNA reads TGTGCCAGCAGCGCGACTAGGACCACAGATACGCAGTATTTT.

Concerning this clone itself: Other DNA variants within this sample encode the same CDR3. The CDR3 spells CASSLRGLAGGQSYEQYF. CDR3 DNA sequence: TGTGCCAGCAGCCTACGCGGACTAGCGGGGGGCCAATCTTACGAGCAGTACTTC. The chain recombines TRBV7-2 with TRBJ2-7, with 14 bases matching TRBD2. Germline V gene data show CDR1 as SGHTA and CDR2 as FQGNSA. This CDR3 comprises 18 residues. V gave up 5 bases and J gave up 4 bases; unmatched junction bases: 13.

This clone showed up just a few times. The chain recombines TRBV4-1 with TRBJ2-1; no clear D gene. The V end lost 4 bases, the J end lost 3 bases, and 10 bases lay between the germline ends. Germline V gene sequence: CDR1 MGHRA, CDR2 YSYEKL. The CDR3 has 14 residues. The CDR3 here is CASSLDTGYNEQFF. CDR3 sequence (DNA): TGCGCCAGCAGCCTAGACACTGGCTACAATGAGCAGTTCTTC.

The chain carries TRBV7-2 and TRBJ2-5, with TRBD2 identical over 7 bases. This CDR3 has 15 amino acids. The trim removed 2 bases at V and 2 bases at J, leaving 5 bases unmatched. CDR1 and CDR2 (germline): SGHTA, FQGNSA. In DNA form, the CDR3 reads TGTGCCAGCAGCTTATTTACGGGGGGACAAGAGACCCAGTACTTC. It specifies CASSLFTGGQETQYF.

The chain carries TRBV7-9 and TRBJ1-1, with D tentatively TRBD1 (5 bases). Germline V lookup: CDR1 SEHNR, CDR2 FQNEAQ (reference sequence). Trimming stripped 3 bases from V and 5 bases from J, with 10 bases between. This CDR3 is 13 amino acids long. The CDR3 reads CASSFVRATEAFF. CDR3 nucleotide sequence: TGTGCCAGCAGCTTTGTCAGGGCTACTGAAGCTTTCTTT.

The rearrangement uses TRBV19 and TRBJ2-3; 10 nucleotides align to TRBD2. This CDR3 comprises 18 residues. Germline CDR1 reads LNHDA; CDR2 reads SQIVND (reference sequence). V lost 4 bases and J lost 3; bases outside the gene matches: 13. CDR3 coding DNA: TGTGCCAGTAGTAGACTACCAGATAGCGGGAGGCAAACAGATACGCAGTATTTT. It codes for CASSRLPDSGRQTDTQYF.

This sequence joins TRBV21-1 and TRBJ2-7; the D call of TRBD2 is as the table states it, not checked on the DNA. TRBV21-1 is a pseudogene. This CDR3 region has 14 residues. CDR3: CASSAGTTSYEQYF. The CDR3 coding sequence is TGTGCCAGCAGCGCCGGGACTACCTCCTACGAGCAGTACTTC.

The V gene is TRBV15, the J gene TRBJ1-1, with a tentative D call TRBD1 (6 bases). This CDR3 has 15 residues. Germline V gene lookup returns CDR1 LNHNV and CDR2 YYDKDF (reference sequence). V was trimmed by 2 bases and J by 1 base, leaving 11 bases between them. The CDR3 DNA reads TGTGCCACCAGCAGAAGGGCAGGGGAGAACACTGAAGCTTTCTTT. Translated: CATSRRAGENTEAFF. The full variable domain, in which reference TRBV15 and TRBJ1-1 provide the parts outside the CDR3, is DAMVIQNPRYQVTQFGKPVTLSCSQTLNHNVMYWYQQKSSQAPKLLFHYYDKDFNNEADTPDNFQSRRPNTSFCFLDIRSPGLGDTAMYLCATSRRAGENTEAFFGQGTRLTVV.

The rearrangement links TRBV28 to TRBJ2-7, with a weak D call TRBD2 (6 bases). The CDR3 consists of 15 residues. Germline V lookup: CDR1 MDHEN, CDR2 SYDVKM. V was trimmed by 6 bases and J by 0 bases, leaving 15 bases between them. The CDR3 sequence is CASRQPLEGSYEQYF. CDR3 in DNA: TGTGCCAGCAGACAACCTTTGGAGGGCTCCTACGAGCAGTACTTC.

The J gene is TRBJ2-7, the V gene TRBV18; perhaps TRBD2 as D (5 bases). This CDR3 comprises 13 residues. Trimming cost V 5 bases and J 3 bases, with 11 bases left between them. Germline assignment: CDR1 KGHSH and CDR2 LQKENI. CDR3 DNA sequence: TGTGCCAGCTCAAAGGACTCTCTCTACGAGCAGTACTTC. This encodes CASSKDSLYEQYF.

The rearrangement links TRBV19 to TRBJ1-2; 12 bases are a match to TRBD1. Looked up from germline, CDR1 is LNHDA and CDR2 is SQIVND (reference sequence). J was trimmed by 8 bases and V by 6 bases; bases with no gene match: 7. This CDR3 spans 14 amino acids. CDR3 bases: TGTGCCAGTAGCCGGGGGGGACAGGGGGCAGGCTACACCTTC. This encodes CASSRGGQGAGYTF.

V usage is TRBV4-2 and J usage is TRBJ2-7, with a weak D call TRBD2 (6 bases). In germline, CDR1 is LGHNA, CDR2 YNFKEQ. V was cut by 1 base and J by 7 bases, with 17 bases left in between. The CDR3 covers 15 residues. In DNA, the CDR3 is TGTGCCAGCAGCCAAGCGGGGACTCCGGTAGGGGAGCAGTACTTC. It yields the protein CASSQAGTPVGEQYF.

DNA of the CDR3: TGTGCCAGCAGCACGGTGGCAGCGGGGGAGCTGTTTTTT. Its translation: CASSTVAAGELFF. V is TRBV5-6 and J is TRBJ2-2; D gene ambiguous. CDR3 length equals 13 residues. The germline V gene has CDR1 SGHDT and CDR2 YYEEEE. V dropped 4 bases and J dropped 8 bases, with 12 bases sitting between them.

This clone was detected once. V and J are TRBV27 and TRBJ2-1; TRBD1 matches 10 bases. Per the germline V gene, CDR1 is MNHEY and CDR2 is SMNVEV (reference sequence). The CDR3 spans 13 residues. V gave up 3 bases and J gave up 14 bases; unmatched junction bases: 7. CDR3 sequence (DNA): TGTGCCAGCAGTTTCTGGACAGGGGGGTCCGAGTTCTTC. Its protein product is CASSFWTGGSEFF.